This T cell receptor (beta chain) came from a study of early T cells in non-severe SARS-CoV-2 infection. This clonotype was seen once. Individual cDNA molecules were tagged with unique molecular identifiers, the study reported. TCRdb re-called the 5' RACE reads with MiXCR, one entry per CDR3 protein. The top ten hold around 0.58% of the sample, which has around 82,000 distinct CDR3 sequences, roughly 14% seen once. The length of the CDR3 is 13 residues. V shed 5 bases, J shed 4 bases, and the junction held 3 bases outside the gene matches. The sequenced sample consisted of whole blood. The J gene is TRBJ2-3, the V gene TRBV12-3 or TRBV12-4; the match to TRBD1 covers 7 bases. This receptor was identified in an adult who was a healthcare worker with PCR-confirmed SARS-CoV-2 infection or an uninfected control (not recorded which). CDR3 residues: CASSQGVADTQYF. CDR3 DNA: TGTGCCAGCAGTCAGGGGGTTGCAGATACGCAGTATTTT.